The 20 T cell receptor beta chains below come from one sample, sequenced in a study of blood T cell repertoires in COVID-19. Libraries were prepared by immunoSEQ multiplex PCR; TCRdb keeps only in-frame clonotypes and omits some of them. The sample carries over 200,000 clones, approximately 88% recorded once. Material for sequencing was PBMCs or T cells enriched from blood (not recorded which). These TCRs come from a woman in her twenties or thirties who had been exposed to COVID-19.

The genes are TRBV19 and TRBJ2-1, with D perhaps matching TRBD2 (5 bases). Germline V lookup: CDR1 LNHDA, CDR2 SQIVND (reference sequence). The V gene lost 0 bases and the J gene lost 6 bases, with 15 bases spanning the gap. This CDR3 region has 16 residues. This CDR3 reads CASSIDRRGFGNEQFF. The CDR3 DNA sequence: TGTGCCAGTAGTATAGATAGACGGGGTTTTGGCAATGAGCAGTTCTTC.

J is TRBJ1-2 and V is TRBV5-1; unclear D gene. Germline CDR1 is SGHRS and CDR2 is YFSETQ. Trimming cost V 7 bases and J 5 bases, with 15 bases left between them. CDR3 length: 13 amino acids. CDR3: CASRPEVAYGYTF. The DNA for the CDR3 is TGCGCCAGCCGTCCGGAGGTGGCATATGGCTACACCTTC.

V is TRBV12-5 and J is TRBJ2-2, with D perhaps matching TRBD1 (6 bases). The CDR3 has 13 amino acids. Between the trimmed V and J ends, which lost 5 bases and 6 bases, there was a span of 10 bases. The germline gives CDR1 LGHNT, CDR2 FRNRAP. CDR3 sequence: CASGTGQSGELFF. CDR3 nucleotide sequence: TGTGCTAGTGGTACTGGACAGTCCGGGGAGCTGTTTTTT.

About this clone itself: The sample contains more than one DNA sequence encoding this CDR3. This chain links TRBV27 with TRBJ1-5; D might be TRBD1 (5 bases). Germline CDR1 and CDR2: MNHEY and SMNVEV (reference sequence). Trimming left V 3 bases short and J 7 bases short, with 10 bases between. This CDR3 is 13 amino acids long. CDR3 sequence: CASSLQGRQPQHF. The CDR3 DNA sequence: TGTGCCAGCAGTTTGCAGGGCCGACAGCCCCAGCATTTT.

The chain links TRBV29-1 to TRBJ2-7; TRBD2 matches 11 bases. V was clipped by 4 bases and J by 5 bases; unmatched bases: 7. This CDR3 comprises 14 residues. The germline V gene has CDR1 SQVTM and CDR2 ANQGSEA. CDR3 protein: CSVGLTSGAHEQYF. In nucleotides, the CDR3 is TGCAGCGTTGGGTTGACTAGCGGGGCCCACGAGCAGTACTTC.

The J gene is TRBJ2-1, the V gene TRBV19; TRBD2 might be the D (6 bases). CDR3 length: 14 residues. With 5 bases removed from V and 15 bases from J, the gap between germline ends came to 23 bases. In germline, CDR1 is LNHDA, CDR2 SQIVND (reference sequence). CDR3 in DNA: TGTGCCAGTAGTGCGGGGCTCCCCGGGACTGGAAGGTTCTTC. Protein: CASSAGLPGTGRFF.

The gene calls are TRBV6-5 and TRBJ2-5; 7 bases map to TRBD1. With V trimmed by 7 bases and J by 4 bases, 9 bases remained unmatched. Germline V gene sequence: CDR1 MNHEY, CDR2 SVGAGI. The CDR3 is 14 residues long. CDR3 in amino acids: CASNPTGVGETQYF. For the CDR3, the DNA is TGTGCCAGCAACCCCACAGGGGTGGGAGAGACCCAGTACTTC.

The genes are TRBV5-1 and TRBJ2-2, with D perhaps TRBD1 (7 bases). The V gene lost 0 bases and the J gene lost 2 bases, with 14 bases spanning the gap. In germline, CDR1 is SGHRS, CDR2 YFSETQ. The CDR3 extends over 17 amino acids. The CDR3 nucleotides read TGCGCCAGCAGCTTGGCCGCGGGACAGATAAACACCGGGGAGCTGTTTTTT. As protein: CASSLAAGQINTGELFF.

The chain carries TRBV6-2 or TRBV6-3 and TRBJ1-1, with TRBD1 as a possible D gene (5 bases). With 5 bases removed from V and 3 bases from J, the gap between germline ends came to 19 bases. Germline V CDR1 and CDR2: MNHEY, SVGEGT. The CDR3 sequence is 16 residues long. The CDR3 DNA is TGTGCCAGCAGTCTCTCGGCACACGAAGGGGACACTGAAGCTTTCTTT. Residues: CASSLSAHEGDTEAFF.

The chain couples TRBV10-1 to TRBJ2-5; 7 nucleotides line up with TRBD1. The germline V gene has CDR1 WNHNN and CDR2 SYGVQD (reference sequence). The CDR3 is 14 amino acids. V was pared by 3 bases and J by 5 bases, with 6 bases of the junction left unmatched. The CDR3 sequence is CASSEIQGRETQYF. The CDR3 coding sequence is TGCGCCAGCAGTGAAATACAGGGGCGGGAGACCCAGTACTTC.

The chain is built from TRBV30 and TRBJ1-1; TRBD1 might be the D (6 bases). The CDR3 covers 14 residues. From germline, CDR1 is GTSNPN and CDR2 SVGIG (reference sequence). With 5 bases removed from V and 2 bases from J, the gap between germline ends came to 15 bases. CDR3 region: CAWGYRTVNTEAFF. The CDR3 DNA reads TGTGCCTGGGGATACCGGACAGTTAACACTGAAGCTTTCTTT.

This chain uses TRBV6-5 with TRBJ1-1; possible D gene TRBD1, 6 bases. The CDR3 spans 15 residues. The V and J ends lost 6 bases and 1 base respectively, with 15 bases between them. Germline V gives CDR1 MNHEY, CDR2 SVGAGI. For the CDR3, the DNA is TGTGCCAGCAGCCGGACAGCCAGGTCGAACACTGAAGCTTTCTTT. As protein: CASSRTARSNTEAFF.

This chain links TRBV29-1 with TRBJ1-1; unclear D gene. Between the trimmed V and J ends, which lost 4 bases and 5 bases, there was a span of 5 bases. Germline lookup yields CDR1 SQVTM and CDR2 ANQGSEA. The CDR3 is 10 residues long. CDR3 bases: TGCAGCGTTGTGCGTACTGAAGCTTTCTTT. Its protein product is CSVVRTEAFF.

V is TRBV5-1 and J is TRBJ1-4; TRBD1 matches at 10 bases. CDR3 size: 16 residues. In germline, CDR1 is SGHRS, CDR2 YFSETQ. Unmatched junction bases numbered 7, after V lost 0 bases and J lost 8 bases. The CDR3 spells CASSLAGTGEGEKLFF. The CDR3 region has the DNA TGCGCCAGCAGCTTGGCTGGGACAGGGGAGGGAGAAAAACTGTTTTTT.

This chain links TRBV9 with TRBJ2-7; 7 bases match TRBD2. From germline, CDR1 is SGDLS and CDR2 YYNGEE. The CDR3 has 16 amino acids. Trimming removed 0 bases from V and 0 bases from J; junction bases left unmatched: 6. CDR3 coding DNA: TGTGCCAGCAGCGTAGGGGCTAGCGGAGGCTCCTACGAGCAGTACTTC. This gives the protein CASSVGASGGSYEQYF.

This chain joins TRBV2 and TRBJ1-5; 7 bases match TRBD1. Germline V gene data show CDR1 as SNHLY and CDR2 as FYNNEI. V lost 5 bases, J lost 0 bases, and 4 bases stayed unmatched. This CDR3 spans 15 amino acids. The CDR3 region is CASSPGQYSNQPQHF. In DNA, the CDR3 is TGTGCCAGCAGTCCGGGACAGTATAGCAATCAGCCCCAGCATTTT.

V is TRBV3-1 (or the pseudogene TRBV3-2) and J is TRBJ2-7, with D possibly being TRBD2 (6 bases). CDR1 and CDR2 from the germline V gene are LGHDT and YNNKEL (reference sequence). The V and J ends lost 2 bases and 0 bases respectively, with 11 bases between them. The CDR3 sequence is 15 residues long. CDR3 protein: CASSQYSGSSYEQYF. The CDR3 nucleotides read TGTGCCAGCAGCCAATATAGCGGTAGCTCCTACGAGCAGTACTTC.

The rearrangement joins TRBV4-1 to TRBJ2-7, with 7 bases that match TRBD2. Germline CDR1 MGHRA, CDR2 YSYEKL. V lost 1 base to trimming and J lost 1 base; unmatched junction nucleotides: 4. There are 15 residues in the CDR3. The CDR3 sequence is CASSQGTRTSYEQYF. The CDR3 region has the DNA TGCGCCAGCAGCCAAGGGACTAGGACGTCCTACGAGCAGTACTTC.

The chain is built from TRBV19 and TRBJ2-7, with TRBD1 matching over 7 bases. The CDR3 runs 13 residues. Germline loops: CDR1 LNHDA, CDR2 SQIVND (reference sequence). Trimming took 5 bases from V and 6 from J; bases not matched to a gene: 7. CDR3 bases: TGTGCCAGTAGTCCAGGGACAGTTAGCGAGCAGTACTTC. This codes for CASSPGTVSEQYF.

The rearrangement uses TRBV9 and TRBJ1-2; TRBD1 matches 7 bases. Losses at the gene ends were 4 bases for V and 0 bases for J; bases not matched to a gene: 6. Germline-derived CDR1 and CDR2 are SGDLS and YYNGEE. The CDR3 contains 15 residues. The CDR3 loop reads CASSNRQGPNYGYTF. In DNA form, the CDR3 reads TGTGCCAGCAGCAACCGACAGGGCCCTAACTATGGCTACACCTTC.